This record looks at one TCR beta chain sequence and its context. The clone's antigen remains unknown. Per-base quality was not reported, and no clone a single base away is much larger than it. CDR3 length: 16 amino acids, cysteine to phenylalanine. The retained sequence is limited to the CDR3, 48 bases, with the frame set at the first base. V and J are trimmed by 4 bases and 4 bases, and the gene matches miss 9 bases of the junction. From the germline V gene, CDR1 is SGHTA and CDR2 is FQGNSA. These data come from a study of cytomegalovirus exposure and HLA in healthy donors (TCRdb year 2017). Some background on the complete study: In an earlier analysis of under 750 of the donors, about 260 Gb of sequence data and approximately 100 million unique TCR beta sequences from about 179 million T cells were reported. An early release covering roughly 640 HLA-typed donors comprised about 320 gigabases of sequencing data and tens of millions of unique TCR sequences. Of the 350 to 400 genotyped donors, over 70% fell in the genetic ancestry cluster associated with self-reported Caucasian donors. The aim of the study was to test whether cataloging public T cell receptors could identify signatures of past pathogen exposure. The study profiled the T cell repertoires of hundreds of subjects by immunosequencing and related them to cytomegalovirus serostatus. Along with the approximately 650-subject first cohort, a separate validation cohort of over a hundred different subjects was used. The study combined high-throughput TCR immunosequencing, statistical association of individual TCRs with disease status, and machine learning to predict cytomegalovirus infection status. To study patterns of TCR occurrence, a later analysis re-analyzed previously published TCR beta repertoires from 700 or so donors and added high-resolution HLA genotyping. The later analysis used no new phenotypic data to find candidate immune exposures, relying instead on TCR beta sequences and their occurrence across donors. To decide whether each TCR beta V gene segment behaved as functional or pseudogenic, an earlier analysis of fewer than 750 of the donors relied on high-throughput TCR beta sequencing. Donor age, sex, ethnicity and CMV serostatus were compiled together with the repertoire data. Genome-wide SNP genotypes for about three fifths of the roughly 670 donors were used in a later genetic analysis, which treated that subset as a discovery cohort. Every repertoire in the discovery cohort had been generated on one and the same sequencing platform. HLA typing covered class I and class II loci at four-digit resolution. Typing coverage differed by locus: A, B, C, DRB1 and DQB1 were typed in roughly 620-630 donors, DQA1 in about 550, DPA1 in approximately 600, and DPB1 in 400 to 480. Roughly five DR-DQ haplotypes were treated as single units for association and clustering because of strong linkage in the cohort. Among over 350 genotyped donors of the cohort, an average of 235,054 unique TCR beta nucleotide sequences were sequenced per donor, approximately 20% of them non-productive.

Broad study findings and their caveats: In a later analysis, the rate of TCR association differed among HLA loci, with DRB1 alleles having the most associated TCRs and HLA-C alleles having the fewest. In vitro tests confirmed that a few of the cytomegalovirus-associated TCR beta chains recognize cytomegalovirus antigens. According to a later genetic analysis, donors in an Asian-associated ancestry cluster had fewer N-insertions in productive TCRs than the approximately 630-donor mean. The only immune exposure information available for the cohort was CMV serostatus. In a later analysis, several top co-occurrence clusters were reported to appear linked to parvovirus B19, influenza, CMV and Epstein-Barr virus. According to a later analysis, most CMV-associated TCR beta chains appeared to be HLA-restricted, and the HLA associations seemed to be driven largely by CMV exposure. Because some donors lacked HLA typing at each locus, the association tests relied only on the typed subset. The 87-base-pair reads could not distinguish some IMGT-functional V segments, including TRBV6-2 and TRBV6-3, so those segments were excluded. Specific HLA alleles were associated with 15,000 to 20,000 TCR beta sequences at a false discovery rate of 0.05 in a later analysis. Broadly in line with IMGT annotations, most TCR beta V segments showed up in productive rearrangements about 87% or about 30% of the time in an earlier analysis of approximately 600 of the donors. V-gene and J-gene trimming of TCR beta chains was associated with a missense DCLRE1C variant in a later genetic analysis, and the association was replicated in an independent cohort. Sequencing depth was assumed to be roughly uniform across donors in the presence/absence analyses, though that assumption may not hold. A total of fewer than 200 TCR beta chains were listed by the study as associated with cytomegalovirus. Linkage disequilibrium might explain the correlated functional status among segregating V segments, but an unknown experimental factor could not be excluded. Only TCR beta chains were sequenced in this cohort, and the absence of alpha or paired-chain data limited detectable features. In a later analysis, HLA-associated TCR beta chains were found to be more clonally expanded and to have lower generation probabilities than equally common non-associated chains. Because counts were too low, seventeen rarely observed V segments, including chromosome 9 orphons, were excluded from the earlier analysis of around 640 of the donors. Across donors, most TCR sequences were observed very rarely, whereas some public TCRs were present in many individuals. When HLA alleles, especially DR and DQ, strongly co-occurred, TCR associations were difficult to assign to individual alleles. The classifier was reported to diagnose cytomegalovirus status with high specificity and sensitivity in both the original and validation cohorts. A further reported finding was that TCR beta sequences accurately predicted the HLA-A and HLA-B alleles for most subjects in the first cohort. It was suggested by the authors that the approach could potentially be generalized to other disease states and immunological phenotypes. A group of highly shared sequence variants was considered likely to be a technical artifact of the sequencing pipeline.

Receptor amplification or capture employed the immunoSEQ multiplex PCR assay. For the multiplex PCR, a mixture combining 60 forward primers for TCR Vbeta segments and 13 reverse primers for TCR Jbeta segments was used. The CDR3 region of rearranged TCR beta genes was amplified from genomic DNA with a multiplex PCR assay. On the Illumina HiSeq System, the amplified TCR beta libraries were sequenced as 87-base-pair reads. Concerning the study's data processing: A later analysis counted some 74 million unique TCR beta chains across the 640 or so repertoires, and some 12 million of these chains were shared by at least two donors. Raw reads were error-corrected and collapsed into unique sequences by a nearest-neighbor algorithm in which closely related sequences were merged to remove PCR and sequencing errors. V, D and J gene segments were assigned by aligning CDR3 sequences to IMGT reference sequences. For a sequence to be retained, at least a six-nucleotide match to both a V gene segment and a J gene segment was required. Rearrangements were called productive when the CDR3 lacked stop codons and stayed in frame with V and J; all others were non-productive. Following IMGT convention, CDR3 was defined as the stretch from the second conserved V-encoded cysteine to the conserved J-encoded phenylalanine. The earlier analysis of about 530 of the donors excluded any sequence lacking an unambiguous match to a single V gene segment. In an earlier analysis of a few hundred of the donors, V segments were called functional above 56.7% productive rearrangements and were called segregating when the between-donor standard deviation exceeded 5%. To diagnose cytomegalovirus status from the catalog of TCR beta chain sequences, a statistical classification framework was built. In a later analysis, V and J genes were assigned by comparing TCR nucleotide sequences against IMGT/GENE-DB human TR gene sequences. A later analysis assigned CDR3 sequences and most-parsimonious VDJ recombination scenarios with the TCRdist pipeline. In a later analysis, each TCR beta chain was defined by its CDR3 amino acid sequence together with its V-gene family, and reads without a unique V-gene family were excluded. A later analysis removed 592 highly shared, low-generation-probability nucleotide sequences to deal with suspected cross-contamination and a sequencing artifact. For each public chain, a later analysis derived a clonal expansion index from normalized ranks of inferred template counts within each repertoire. A later analysis computed generation probabilities with a VDJ recombination model fitted to out-of-frame rearrangements, and checked the results against IGoR. In a later analysis, TCR-TCR, TCR-HLA and TCR-CMV co-occurrence was scored with hypergeometric tests, and a repertoire-size bias correction was applied to TCR pairs. A later analysis estimated false discovery rates by permuting HLA or CMV assignments 20 times. In a later analysis, co-occurring TCRs were grouped using DBSCAN, and TCRdist sequence similarity was added for clustering within HLA-allele-positive subsets. Repertoires with fewer than 30,000 or more than 120,000 public chains were left out of co-occurrence clustering, as were five repertoires with anomalous nucleotide sharing. TCRdb carries this immuneACCESS record with in-frame sequences only. Its versions omit some clonotypes, under half of them owing to an unresolved V gene in the studies checked, with the rest unexplained. That table is the source of V, J and clone size, and D and trimming were worked out from the DNA. The sample table shows 150,000 to 200,000 clones, and 70% to 80% are seen once. The biggest ten clones account for approximately 1.5% of the sample.

The cohort comprised around 700 healthy bone marrow donors. Cohort members were all nominally healthy when sampled, although unrecorded immune exposures were likely present. The donor tested CMV seropositive and was one of the 289 seropositive cohort members. Each donor provided a peripheral blood sample, and peripheral blood mononuclear cells were used for TCR beta sequencing. The Qiagen DNeasy Blood Extraction Kit was used to extract genomic DNA from the blood cell samples. The chain is made from TRBV7-2 and TRBJ2-3, with TRBD2 matching 9 junction bases. Sequences were obtained from PBMCs. The TCR originated in a girl between 10 and 17 years old in good health and CMV-seropositive. The DNA sequence is TGTGCCAGCAGCTCTACCGCGGGGGGGAAGGCAGATACGCAGTATTTT. Its amino acids are CASSSTAGGKADTQYF.